Listed below are T cell receptor beta chains from one sample, sequenced in a study of blood T cells in healthy people across ages. One entry per CDR3 protein results from TCRdb running MiXCR on the 5' RACE reads. The sample lists about 830,000 distinct CDR3 sequences; about 59% were seen once. Sequencing was done on a sample of blood. Source of these receptors: a man aged 30 to 45 in good health. The CDR3 runs from the conserved cysteine through the conserved F or W. Each record gives: V gene, J gene, D gene, clone size, CDR3 protein, CDR3 DNA. D genes are given only for firm matches. Size values are once, few and many counts, or a class for expanded clones, and some rows have none.

TRBV27,TRBJ2-3,TRBD2,NA,CASSLWLGSGGVDTQYF,TGTGCCAGCAGTTTGTGGTTGGGTAGCGGGGGGGTAGATACGCAGTATTTT
TRBV9,TRBJ2-1,NA,NA,CASSVSVGGRNEQFF,TGTGCCAGCAGCGTATCGGTAGGCGGGCGCAATGAGCAGTTCTTC
TRBV29-1,TRBJ2-5,TRBD1,NA,CSVAGQGNLETQYF,TGCAGCGTTGCGGGACAGGGGAACTTAGAGACCCAGTACTTC
TRBV13,TRBJ2-5,TRBD1,NA,CASSLEGQQETQYF,TGTGCCAGCAGCTTAGAGGGACAGCAAGAGACCCAGTACTTC
TRBV25-1,TRBJ2-1,TRBD1,once,CASSETGTGSFYNEQFF,TGTGCCAGCAGTGAAACCGGGACAGGATCGTTCTACAATGAGCAGTTCTTC
TRBV19,TRBJ2-1,NA,NA,CASSRLREQFF,TGTGCCAGTAGTCGTCTCCGTGAGCAGTTCTTC
TRBV7-9,TRBJ2-1,NA,once,CASSSLEEQFF,TGTGCCAGCAGCTCTCTGGAGGAGCAGTTCTTC
TRBV25-1,TRBJ2-5,TRBD2,NA,CASSPLSGTRVRETQYF,TGTGCCAGCAGCCCCCTATCCGGGACTAGAGTAAGAGAGACCCAGTACTTC
TRBV10-3,TRBJ1-4,TRBD1,NA,CAISGGQANEKLFF,TGTGCCATCAGTGGGGGACAGGCTAATGAAAAACTGTTTTTT
TRBV19,TRBJ1-1,TRBD1,NA,CASSPRDRENTEAFF,TGTGCCAGTAGTCCCCGGGACAGAGAGAACACTGAAGCTTTCTTT
TRBV11-2,TRBJ2-5,TRBD2,NA,CASSPSKLTVQRGAERRPQYF,TGTGCCAGCAGCCCCTCGAAACTCACAGTTCAGCGGGGGGCCGAGAGGAGACCCCAGTACTTC
TRBV4-2,TRBJ1-2,NA,few,CASSQDRNFNYGYTF,TGTGCCAGCAGCCAAGATAGAAATTTCAACTATGGCTACACCTTC
TRBV20-1,TRBJ2-3,TRBD2,NA,CSARGLLAGKQDTQYF,TGCAGTGCTAGAGGGCTACTAGCGGGAAAGCAAGATACGCAGTATTTT
TRBV21-1,TRBJ2-6,NA,NA,CASSKLGTGLSGANVLTF,TGTGCCAGCAGCAAACTCGGGACAGGCCTCTCTGGGGCCAACGTCCTGACTTTC
TRBV20-1,TRBJ1-2,NA,NA,CSVEEGNVGYTF,TGCAGTGTCGAAGAGGGCAACGTGGGCTACACCTTC
TRBV9,TRBJ2-7,NA,many,CASSVETGSYEQYF,TGTGCCAGCAGCGTAGAGACTGGATCCTACGAGCAGTACTTC
TRBV7-9,TRBJ2-5,NA,NA,CASGDSAETQYF,TGTGCCAGCGGCGACTCGGCGGAGACCCAGTACTTC
TRBV3-1,TRBJ2-7,NA,once,CASSQDSGLYYEQYF,TGTGCCAGCAGCCAAGATTCGGGGCTGTACTACGAGCAGTACTTC
TRBV7-9,TRBJ2-1,NA,NA,CASSLAQGGQNNEQFF,TGTGCCAGCAGCTTAGCGCAAGGCGGCCAAAACAATGAGCAGTTCTTC
TRBV29-1,TRBJ2-1,NA,NA,CSVVEGGNNEQFF,TGCAGCGTTGTGGAGGGTGGTAACAATGAGCAGTTCTTC
TRBV6-2/TRBV6-3,TRBJ2-7,TRBD1,once,CVSTQRRGGETRYF,TGTGTCAGCACCCAACGGCGAGGGGGCGAGACCCGGTACTTC
TRBV4-3,TRBJ1-6,TRBD1,NA,CASSQAGTENSPLHF,TGCGCCAGCAGCCAAGCGGGGACAGAGAATTCACCCCTCCACTTT
TRBV20-1,TRBJ1-6,NA,NA,CSAARENLNNSPLHF,TGCAGTGCGGCCCGGGAAAACCTTAATAATTCACCCCTCCACTTT
TRBV9,TRBJ2-7,NA,NA,CASSVEVGSIPYEQYF,TGTGCCAGCAGCGTAGAAGTAGGGAGCATTCCCTACGAGCAGTACTTC
TRBV29-1,TRBJ1-1,NA,NA,CSVPGVSRTEAFF,TGCAGCGTCCCAGGGGTAAGTCGCACTGAAGCTTTCTTT
TRBV7-8,TRBJ2-3,NA,NA,CASSLGIRGTDTQYF,TGTGCCAGCAGCTTAGGAATTAGGGGCACAGATACGCAGTATTTT
TRBV7-9,TRBJ2-5,NA,NA,CASSLRHPQETQYF,TGTGCCAGCAGCCTACGACACCCACAAGAGACCCAGTACTTC
TRBV4-1,TRBJ2-7,NA,once,CASSQMGEIEQYF,TGCGCCAGCAGCCAAATGGGGGAGATCGAGCAGTACTTC
TRBV27,TRBJ2-4,TRBD1,NA,CASSGWTGGAKNIQYF,TGTGCCAGCAGTGGATGGACAGGGGGAGCCAAAAACATTCAGTACTTC
TRBV29-1,TRBJ2-3,TRBD1,NA,CSVEGDSEVTQYF,TGCAGCGTTGAAGGGGACAGCGAGGTTACGCAGTATTTT
TRBV4-2,TRBJ2-3,NA,few,CASSQENVATHTQYF,TGTGCCAGCAGCCAAGAAAACGTGGCGACCCATACGCAGTATTTT
TRBV5-1,TRBJ2-6,NA,NA,CASRGREVSGANVLTF,TGCGCCAGCAGGGGCAGGGAAGTGTCTGGGGCCAACGTCCTGACTTTC
TRBV28,TRBJ2-5,TRBD2,NA,CASWTRRGHETQYF,TGTGCCAGCTGGACTAGGCGGGGTCATGAGACCCAGTACTTC
TRBV20-1,TRBJ2-5,TRBD1,NA,CSARERGGREPEETQYF,TGCAGTGCTAGAGAGAGAGGGGGCAGGGAACCAGAAGAGACCCAGTACTTC
TRBV9,TRBJ2-3,NA,once,CASGDGDTDTQYF,TGTGCCAGCGGGGACGGAGACACAGATACGCAGTATTTT
TRBV6-5,TRBJ1-2,NA,NA,CASRGAGVGGYGYTF,TGTGCCAGCAGGGGGGCGGGCGTCGGGGGCTATGGCTACACCTTC
TRBV12-3/TRBV12-4,TRBJ2-1,TRBD2,few,CASSFGGEGFF,TGTGCCAGCAGTTTTGGGGGGGAGGGGTTCTTC
TRBV7-8,TRBJ2-5,NA,NA,CASSLVSYKGTQYF,TGTGCCAGCAGCTTAGTGAGCTATAAGGGGACCCAGTACTTC
TRBV14,TRBJ1-6,NA,many,CASSARNGAGSPLHF,TGTGCCAGCAGCGCCAGGAATGGGGCGGGAAGTCCCCTCCACTTT
TRBV20-1,TRBJ2-7,NA,few,CSASVPQSSYEQYF,TGCAGTGCGTCAGTTCCCCAGAGCTCCTACGAGCAGTACTTC
TRBV5-1,TRBJ2-4,TRBD1,few,CASSFRGETGGFDKNIQYF,TGCGCCAGCAGCTTCCGTGGGGAAACAGGGGGCTTTGACAAAAACATTCAGTACTTC
TRBV20-1,TRBJ2-5,NA,NA,CSAGDTGVQETQYF,TGCAGTGCAGGAGACACAGGAGTCCAAGAGACCCAGTACTTC
TRBV12-3/TRBV12-4,TRBJ1-5,NA,once,CASSLSGPNQPQHF,TGTGCCAGCAGTTTAAGCGGGCCCAATCAGCCCCAGCATTTT
TRBV7-3,TRBJ1-2,NA,NA,CASSAGTKLYGYTF,TGTGCCAGCAGCGCCGGGACAAAACTCTATGGCTACACCTTC
TRBV11-1,TRBJ1-1,NA,NA,CASSPLPSDTEAFF,TGTGCCAGCAGCCCCCTTCCATCAGACACTGAAGCTTTCTTT
TRBV11-2,TRBJ2-5,TRBD2,few,CASSFGTSGGAETQYF,TGTGCCAGCAGCTTCGGGACTAGCGGGGGGGCCGAGACCCAGTACTTC
TRBV7-2,TRBJ2-7,NA,NA,CASSLVGVEQYF,TGTGCCAGCAGCTTAGTTGGGGTCGAGCAGTACTTC
TRBV5-8,TRBJ2-7,NA,few,CASRQGGSYEQYF,TGTGCCAGCAGGCAAGGAGGGTCTTACGAGCAGTACTTC
TRBV20-1,TRBJ2-5,NA,NA,CSARGLKEGTYQETQYF,TGCAGTGCTAGAGGTCTAAAGGAAGGGACATACCAAGAGACCCAGTACTTC
TRBV11-2,TRBJ1-6,TRBD1,NA,CASSFLDRGPHQLIYNSPLHF,TGTGCCAGCAGCTTTTTAGACAGGGGGCCACACCAACTCATTTATAATTCACCCCTCCACTTT
TRBV27,TRBJ2-5,TRBD1,NA,CASRIQGTTETQYF,TGTGCCAGCAGAATACAGGGGACGACAGAGACCCAGTACTTC
TRBV18,TRBJ1-1,NA,NA,CASSPAAMNTEAFF,TGTGCCAGCTCACCCGCGGCTATGAACACTGAAGCTTTCTTT
TRBV20-1,TRBJ2-3,NA,NA,CSAFSSLDSTETQYF,TGCAGTGCTTTCTCTTCCTTAGATAGCACAGAGACGCAGTATTTT
TRBV6-2/TRBV6-3,TRBJ2-4,NA,once,CASSTPGPILAKNIQYF,TGTGCCAGCAGCACCCCGGGGCCCATCCTAGCCAAAAACATTCAGTACTTC
TRBV28,TRBJ2-7,TRBD1,NA,CASSLSKWGQLSYEQYF,TGTGCCAGCAGTTTATCGAAGTGGGGACAGTTGTCCTACGAGCAGTACTTC
TRBV29-1,TRBJ2-1,TRBD1,NA,CSVYPGQIYNEQFF,TGCAGCGTTTACCCGGGACAGATCTACAATGAGCAGTTCTTC
TRBV6-5,TRBJ1-1,TRBD1,once,CASSLDRPNTEAFF,TGTGCCAGCAGTCTGGACAGGCCCAACACTGAAGCTTTCTTT
TRBV7-2,TRBJ2-4,TRBD2,NA,CASSFTSGGARNIQYF,TGTGCCAGCAGCTTCACTAGCGGGGGGGCTCGGAACATTCAGTACTTC